At least ten counts were recorded for the clone carrying this T cell receptor beta chain. The antigen remains unidentified. V lost 4 bases to trimming and J lost 3 bases, with 14 bases between them. Looked up from germline, CDR1 is DFQATT and CDR2 is SNEGSKA (reference sequence). The CDR3 runs to 14 residues. Preparing the TCRbeta library involved the use of unique molecular identifiers. TCRdb analysed the PCR reads with MiXCR anew, one entry per CDR3 protein. The sample lists around 700,000 distinct CDR3 sequences, roughly 13% occurring once. The source of the sample is a study of T-cell reconstitution after alpha-beta-depleted transplantation in children. Broader study findings: About two months after transplant, alpha-beta T cells reportedly came from several hundred expanded graft clones. Some patients owed their high day-60 TCRbeta diversity to surviving recipient T cells and thymic progenitors. Newly generated T cells supplied most T-cell counts and diversity one year post-transplant.

The source is a girl aged 2 to 10 with congenital amegakaryocytic thrombocytopenia, due to receive a stem cell transplant. The chain employs TRBV20-1 and TRBJ2-3; no clear D gene. The input for sequencing was PBMCs, taken before TCRalphabeta/CD19-depleted stem cell transplant. The CDR3 loop is CSATAPGRTDTQYF. The CDR3 DNA reads as TGCAGTGCTACAGCACCTGGGCGGACAGATACGCAGTATTTT.